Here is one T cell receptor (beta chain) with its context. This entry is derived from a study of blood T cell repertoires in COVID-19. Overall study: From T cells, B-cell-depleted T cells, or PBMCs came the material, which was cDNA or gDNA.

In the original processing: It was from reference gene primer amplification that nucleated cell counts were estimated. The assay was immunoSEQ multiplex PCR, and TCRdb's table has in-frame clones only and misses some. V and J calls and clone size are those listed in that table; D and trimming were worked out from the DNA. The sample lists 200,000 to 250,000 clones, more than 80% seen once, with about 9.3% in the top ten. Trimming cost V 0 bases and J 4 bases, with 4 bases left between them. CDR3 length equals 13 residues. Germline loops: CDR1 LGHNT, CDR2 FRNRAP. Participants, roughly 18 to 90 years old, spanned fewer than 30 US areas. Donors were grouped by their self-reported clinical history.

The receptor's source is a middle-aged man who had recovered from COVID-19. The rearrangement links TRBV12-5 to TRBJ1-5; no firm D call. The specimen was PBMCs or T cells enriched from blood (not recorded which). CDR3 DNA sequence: TGTGCTAGTGGTTTGGTCGGGAATCAGCCCCAGCATTTT. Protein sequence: CASGLVGNQPQHF. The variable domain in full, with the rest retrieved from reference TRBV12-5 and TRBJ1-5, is DARVTQTPRHKVTEMGQEVTMRCQPILGHNTVFWYRQTMMQGLELLAYFRNRAPLDDSGMPKDRFSAEMPDATLATLKIQPSEPRDSAVYFCASGLVGNQPQHFGDGTRLSIL.